This T cell receptor beta chain was identified during a study of blood T cells in healthy people across ages. It was with a sample-barcoded 5' primer and a J-beta primer mix that a second PCR of about 6 to 11 cycles was run. MiXCR, run by TCRdb on the 5' RACE reads, gives a single entry per CDR3 protein. The sample includes about 540,000 distinct CDR3 sequences, approximately 25% of them seen just once. Each donor was a healthy Caucasian individual from Russia, aged about 6 to 95. This clonotype was observed a few times. The V gene lost 9 bases and the J gene lost 1 base, with 20 bases spanning the gap. CDR3 length: 16 residues. The germline V gene has CDR1 KGHDR and CDR2 SFDVKD. This sample also appeared in a second study, on T cells of mothers and their children.

The sequenced sample was blood. The genes are TRBV24-1 and TRBJ1-1; no firm D call. This sequence was found in a boy aged 5-17 years in good health. Here the CDR3 reads CATSVRSGLGNTEAFF. CDR3 sequence (DNA): TGTGCCACCTCAGTGAGGTCAGGCCTCGGGAACACTGAAGCTTTCTTT.